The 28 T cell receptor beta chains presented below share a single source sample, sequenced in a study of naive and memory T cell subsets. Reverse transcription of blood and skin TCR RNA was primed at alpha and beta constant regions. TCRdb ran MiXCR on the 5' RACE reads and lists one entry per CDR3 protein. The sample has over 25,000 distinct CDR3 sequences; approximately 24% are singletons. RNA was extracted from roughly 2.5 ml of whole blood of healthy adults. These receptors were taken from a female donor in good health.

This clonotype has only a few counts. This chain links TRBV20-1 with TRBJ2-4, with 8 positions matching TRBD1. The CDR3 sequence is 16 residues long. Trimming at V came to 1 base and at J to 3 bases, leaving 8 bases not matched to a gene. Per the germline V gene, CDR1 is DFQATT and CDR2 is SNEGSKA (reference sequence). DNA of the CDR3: TGCAGTGCTAGAGGCCCCCGGGACAGGCGCAAAAACATTCAGTACTTC. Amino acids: CSARGPRDRRKNIQYF.

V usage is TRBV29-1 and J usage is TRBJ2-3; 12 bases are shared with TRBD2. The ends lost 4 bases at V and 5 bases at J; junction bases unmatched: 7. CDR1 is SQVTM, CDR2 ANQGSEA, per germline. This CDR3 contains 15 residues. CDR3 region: CSVARLAGDVDTQYF. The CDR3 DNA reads TGCAGCGTTGCTAGACTAGCGGGAGATGTAGATACGCAGTATTTT.

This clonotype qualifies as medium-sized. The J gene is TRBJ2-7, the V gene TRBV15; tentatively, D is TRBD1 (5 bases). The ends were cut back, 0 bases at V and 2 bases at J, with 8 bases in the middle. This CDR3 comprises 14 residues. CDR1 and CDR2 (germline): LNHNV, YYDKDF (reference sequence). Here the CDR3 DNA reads TGTGCCACCAGCAGAGATCAGGGTACCTACGAGCAGTACTTC. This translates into CATSRDQGTYEQYF.

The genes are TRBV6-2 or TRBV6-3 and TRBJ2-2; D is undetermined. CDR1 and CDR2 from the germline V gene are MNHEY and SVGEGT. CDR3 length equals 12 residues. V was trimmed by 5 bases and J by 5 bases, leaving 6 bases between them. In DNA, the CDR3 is TGTGCCAGCAGTCGACGTACCGGGGAGCTGTTTTTT. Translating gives CASSRRTGELFF.

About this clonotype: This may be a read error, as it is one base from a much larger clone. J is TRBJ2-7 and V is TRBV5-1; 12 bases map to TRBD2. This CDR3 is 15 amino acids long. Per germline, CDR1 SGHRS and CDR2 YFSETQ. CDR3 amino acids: CDSSLVTSGGFEQYF. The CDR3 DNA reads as TGCGACAGCAGCTTGGTTACTAGCGGGGGGTTCGAGCAGTACTTC.

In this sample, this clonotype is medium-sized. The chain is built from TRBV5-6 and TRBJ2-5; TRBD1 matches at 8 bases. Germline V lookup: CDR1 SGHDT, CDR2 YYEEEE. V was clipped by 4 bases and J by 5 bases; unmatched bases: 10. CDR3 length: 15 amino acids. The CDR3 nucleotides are TGTGCCAGCAGCGGGCGACAGGGGCGGAGGGAGACCCAGTACTTC. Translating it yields CASSGRQGRRETQYF.

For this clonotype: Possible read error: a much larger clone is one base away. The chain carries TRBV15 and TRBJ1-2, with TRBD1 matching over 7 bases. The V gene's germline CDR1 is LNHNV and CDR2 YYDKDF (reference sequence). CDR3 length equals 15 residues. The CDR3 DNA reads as TGTGCCACCAGCAGAGATCTGCAGGGGGTCGATGGCTACGCCTTC. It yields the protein CATSRDLQGVDGYAF. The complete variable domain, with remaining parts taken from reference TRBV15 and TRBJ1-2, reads DAMVIQNPRYQVTQFGKPVTLSCSQTLNHNVMYWYQQKSSQAPKLLFHYYDKDFNNEADTPDNFQSRRPNTSFCFLDIRSPGLGDTAMYLCATSRDLQGVDGYAFGSGTRLTVV.

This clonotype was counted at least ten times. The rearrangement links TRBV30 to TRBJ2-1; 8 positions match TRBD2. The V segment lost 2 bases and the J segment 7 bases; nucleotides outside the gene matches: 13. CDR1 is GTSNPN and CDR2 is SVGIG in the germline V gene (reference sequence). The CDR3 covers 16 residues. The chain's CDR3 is CAWSFTSGGGRNEQFF. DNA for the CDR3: TGTGCCTGGAGTTTTACTAGCGGCGGGGGCCGGAATGAGCAGTTCTTC.

Here the CDR3 reads CSARSSRGTGELFF. DNA for the CDR3: TGCAGTGCTAGATCCAGCAGGGGGACCGGGGAGCTGTTTTTT. V usage is TRBV20-1 and J usage is TRBJ2-2; 7 bases are a match to TRBD1. The CDR3 loop spans 14 amino acids. Germline V lookup: CDR1 DFQATT, CDR2 SNEGSKA (reference sequence). V was clipped by 2 bases and J by 5 bases; unmatched bases: 5.

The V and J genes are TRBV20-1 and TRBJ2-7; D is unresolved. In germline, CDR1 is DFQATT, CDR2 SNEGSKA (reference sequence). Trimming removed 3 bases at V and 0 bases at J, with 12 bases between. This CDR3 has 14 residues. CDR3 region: CSASMSVSSYEQYF. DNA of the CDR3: TGCAGTGCTAGTATGTCGGTCAGCTCCTACGAGCAGTACTTC.

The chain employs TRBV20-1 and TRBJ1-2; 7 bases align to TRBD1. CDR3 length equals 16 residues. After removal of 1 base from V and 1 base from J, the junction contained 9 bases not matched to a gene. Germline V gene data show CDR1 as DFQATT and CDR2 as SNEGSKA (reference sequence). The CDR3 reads CSARAWQGGFNYGYTF. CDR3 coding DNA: TGCAGTGCTAGAGCCTGGCAGGGGGGTTTTAACTATGGCTACACCTTC.

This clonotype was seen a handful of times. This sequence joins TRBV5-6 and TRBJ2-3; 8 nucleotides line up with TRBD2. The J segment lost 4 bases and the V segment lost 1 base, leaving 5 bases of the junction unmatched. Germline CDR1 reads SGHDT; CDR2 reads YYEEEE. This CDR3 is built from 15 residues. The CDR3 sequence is CASSLQPGGSDTQYF. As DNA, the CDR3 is TGTGCCAGCAGCTTGCAGCCGGGGGGGTCAGATACGCAGTATTTT.

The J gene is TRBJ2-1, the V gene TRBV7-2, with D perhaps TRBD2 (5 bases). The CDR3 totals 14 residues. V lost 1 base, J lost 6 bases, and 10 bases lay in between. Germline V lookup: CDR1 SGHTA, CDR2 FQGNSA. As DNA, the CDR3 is TGTGCCAGCAGCTTAGTGAGGGTAGGCAATGAGCAGTTCTTC. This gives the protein CASSLVRVGNEQFF.

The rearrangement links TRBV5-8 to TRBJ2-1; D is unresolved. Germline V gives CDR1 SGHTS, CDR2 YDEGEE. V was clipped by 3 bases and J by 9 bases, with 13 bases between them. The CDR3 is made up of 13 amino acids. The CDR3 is CASSSSFLGEQFF. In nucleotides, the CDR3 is TGTGCCAGCAGCTCTAGTTTTCTCGGTGAGCAGTTCTTC.

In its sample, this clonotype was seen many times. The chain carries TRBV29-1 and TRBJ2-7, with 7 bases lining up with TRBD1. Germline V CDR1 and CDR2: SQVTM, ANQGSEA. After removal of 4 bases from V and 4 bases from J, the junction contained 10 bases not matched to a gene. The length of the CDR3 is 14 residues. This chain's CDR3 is CSVALRGTAYEQYF. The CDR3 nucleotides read TGCAGCGTTGCCCTAAGGGGGACAGCGTACGAGCAGTACTTC.

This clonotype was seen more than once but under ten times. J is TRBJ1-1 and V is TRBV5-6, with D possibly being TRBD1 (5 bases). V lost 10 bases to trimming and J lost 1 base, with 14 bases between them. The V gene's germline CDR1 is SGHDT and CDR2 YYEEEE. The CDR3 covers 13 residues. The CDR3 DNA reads TGTGCCCTTGGTACAGGAGGGAACACTGAAGCTTTCTTT. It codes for CALGTGGNTEAFF.

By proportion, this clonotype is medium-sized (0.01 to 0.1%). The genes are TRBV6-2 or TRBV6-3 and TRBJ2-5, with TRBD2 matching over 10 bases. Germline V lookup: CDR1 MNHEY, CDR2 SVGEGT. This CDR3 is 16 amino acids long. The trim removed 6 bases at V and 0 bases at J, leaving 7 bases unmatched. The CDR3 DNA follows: TGTGCCAGCAGCTCACTAGCGGGACCGTACCAAGAGACCCAGTACTTC. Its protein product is CASSSLAGPYQETQYF.

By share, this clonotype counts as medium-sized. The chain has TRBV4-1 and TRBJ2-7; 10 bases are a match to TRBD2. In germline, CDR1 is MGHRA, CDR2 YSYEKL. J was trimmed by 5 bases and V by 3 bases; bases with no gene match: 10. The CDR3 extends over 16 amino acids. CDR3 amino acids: CASSQKPGLARHEQYF. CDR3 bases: TGCGCCAGCAGCCAGAAACCGGGACTAGCGAGGCACGAGCAGTACTTC.

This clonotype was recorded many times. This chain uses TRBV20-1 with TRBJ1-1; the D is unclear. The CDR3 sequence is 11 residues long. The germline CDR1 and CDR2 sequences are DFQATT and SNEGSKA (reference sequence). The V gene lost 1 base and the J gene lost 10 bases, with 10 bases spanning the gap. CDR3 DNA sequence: TGCAGTGCTAGAGTGGGTACGCTAGCTTTCTTT. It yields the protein CSARVGTLAFF.

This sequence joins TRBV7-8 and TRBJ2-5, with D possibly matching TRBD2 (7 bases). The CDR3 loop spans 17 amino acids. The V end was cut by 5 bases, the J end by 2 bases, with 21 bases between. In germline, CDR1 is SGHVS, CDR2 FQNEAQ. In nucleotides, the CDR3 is TGTGCCAGCAGCAGGGGGGGCCGCGCTAATACTCAAGAGACCCAGTACTTC. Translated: CASSRGGRANTQETQYF. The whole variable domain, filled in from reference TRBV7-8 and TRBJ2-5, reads GAGVSQSPRYKVAKRGQDVALRCDPISGHVSLFWYQQALGQGPEFLTYFQNEAQLDKSGLPSDRFFAERPEGSVSTLKIQRTQQEDSAVYLCASSRGGRANTQETQYFGPGTRLLVL.

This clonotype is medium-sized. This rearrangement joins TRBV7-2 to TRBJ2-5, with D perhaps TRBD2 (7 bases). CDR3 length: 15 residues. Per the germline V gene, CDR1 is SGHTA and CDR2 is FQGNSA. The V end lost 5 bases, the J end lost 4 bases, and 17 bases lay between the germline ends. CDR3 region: CASSISLGGRETQYF. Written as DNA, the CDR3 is TGTGCCAGCAGCATCTCCTTGGGGGGGCGAGAGACCCAGTACTTC.

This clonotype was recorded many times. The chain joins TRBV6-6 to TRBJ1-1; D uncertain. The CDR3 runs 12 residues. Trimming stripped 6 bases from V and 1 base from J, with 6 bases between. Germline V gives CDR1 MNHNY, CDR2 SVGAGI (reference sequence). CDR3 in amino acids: CASSPGNTEAFF. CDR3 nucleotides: TGTGCCAGCAGCCCCGGGAACACTGAAGCTTTCTTT.

The CDR3 region is CSVEGQGGYEQYF. The CDR3 nucleotides are TGCAGCGTTGAAGGACAGGGGGGATACGAGCAGTACTTC. The chain recombines TRBV29-1 with TRBJ2-7; 9 bases fit TRBD1. Unmatched junction bases numbered 2, after V lost 1 base and J lost 4 bases. The CDR3 covers 13 residues. CDR1 and CDR2 (germline): SQVTM, ANQGSEA.

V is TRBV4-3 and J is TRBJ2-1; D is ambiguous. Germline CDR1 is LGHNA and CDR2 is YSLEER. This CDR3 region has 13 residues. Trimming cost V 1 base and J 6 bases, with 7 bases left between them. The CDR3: CASSQVKGNEQFF. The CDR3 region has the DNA TGCGCCAGCAGCCAAGTTAAGGGCAATGAGCAGTTCTTC.

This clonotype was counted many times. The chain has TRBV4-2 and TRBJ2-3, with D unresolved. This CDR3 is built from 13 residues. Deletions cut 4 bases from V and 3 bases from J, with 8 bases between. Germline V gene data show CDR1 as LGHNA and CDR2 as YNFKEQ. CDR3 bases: TGTGCCAGCAGCCTACCCGTAACAGATACGCAGTATTTT. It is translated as CASSLPVTDTQYF.

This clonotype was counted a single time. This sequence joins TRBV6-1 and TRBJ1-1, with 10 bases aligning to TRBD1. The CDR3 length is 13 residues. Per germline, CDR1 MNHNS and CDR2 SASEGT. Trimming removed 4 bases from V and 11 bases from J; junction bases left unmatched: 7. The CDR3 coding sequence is TGTGCCAGCAGTGCCCGGACAGGGGGGGTCGCTTTCTTT. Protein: CASSARTGGVAFF.

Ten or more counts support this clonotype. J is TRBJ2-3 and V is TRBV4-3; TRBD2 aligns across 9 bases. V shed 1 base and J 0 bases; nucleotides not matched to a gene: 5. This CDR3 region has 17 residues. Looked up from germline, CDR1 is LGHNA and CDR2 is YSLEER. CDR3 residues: CASSQGSGRYSTDTQYF. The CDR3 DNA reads TGCGCCAGCAGCCAAGGTAGCGGGAGATACAGCACAGATACGCAGTATTTT.

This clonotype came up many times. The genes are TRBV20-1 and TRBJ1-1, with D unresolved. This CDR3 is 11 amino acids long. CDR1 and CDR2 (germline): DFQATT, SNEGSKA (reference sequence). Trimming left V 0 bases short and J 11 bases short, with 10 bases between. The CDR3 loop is CSAREAVGAFF. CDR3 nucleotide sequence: TGCAGTGCTAGAGAGGCTGTTGGGGCTTTCTTT.